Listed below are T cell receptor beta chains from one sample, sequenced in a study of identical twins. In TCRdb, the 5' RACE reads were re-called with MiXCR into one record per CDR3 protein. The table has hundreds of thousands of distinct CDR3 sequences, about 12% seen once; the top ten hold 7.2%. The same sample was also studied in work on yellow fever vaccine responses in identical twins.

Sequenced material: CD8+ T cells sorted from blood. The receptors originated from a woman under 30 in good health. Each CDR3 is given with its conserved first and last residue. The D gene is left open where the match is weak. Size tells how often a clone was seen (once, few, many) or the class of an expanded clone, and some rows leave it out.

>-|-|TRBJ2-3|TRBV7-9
TGTGCCAGCAGCGGAGGCGGGTATCAAGGAGATACGCAGTATTTT
CASSGGGYQGDTQYF
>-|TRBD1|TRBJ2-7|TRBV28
TGTGCCAGCACGGGGACAGGTAATTACGAGCAGTACTTC
CASTGTGNYEQYF
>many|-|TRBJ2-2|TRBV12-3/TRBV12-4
TGTGCCAGCAGTTTATTGCGTTTGGGCACCGGGGAGCTGTTTTTT
CASSLLRLGTGELFF
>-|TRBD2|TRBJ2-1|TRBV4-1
TGCGCCAGCAGCCAATTTATGCGGGAGGGATCCTACAATGAGCAGTTCTTC
CASSQFMREGSYNEQFF
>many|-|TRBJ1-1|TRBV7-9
TGTGCCAGCGGAATCGGGACGGGGAACACTGAAGCTTTCTTT
CASGIGTGNTEAFF
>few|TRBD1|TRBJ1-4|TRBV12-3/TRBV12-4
TGTGCCAGCAGTCCTAACCCGGGACAGGGAACGAATGAAAAACTGTTTTTT
CASSPNPGQGTNEKLFF
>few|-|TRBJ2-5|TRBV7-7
TGTGCCAGCAGCCATTCAGGGGGGGAGACCCAGTACTTC
CASSHSGGETQYF
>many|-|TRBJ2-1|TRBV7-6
TGTGCCAGCAGCTTAGCGCCCTGGGGAAATGAGCAGTTCTTC
CASSLAPWGNEQFF
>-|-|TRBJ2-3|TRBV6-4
TGTGCCAGCAGACGGGGAAGCACAGATACGCAGTATTTT
CASRRGSTDTQYF
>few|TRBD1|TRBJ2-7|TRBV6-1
TGTGCCAGCAGAAGAGACAGGGTCTACCTGAGGGAGCAGTACTTC
CASRRDRVYLREQYF
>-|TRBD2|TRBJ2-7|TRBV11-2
TGTGCCAGCAGCTTAGGACTAGCGGGAGTCGGAACCTACGAGCAGTACTTC
CASSLGLAGVGTYEQYF
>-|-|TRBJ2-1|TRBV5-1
TGCGCCAGCAGCGTAGGTGGGACGCCCAATGAGCAGTTCTTC
CASSVGGTPNEQFF
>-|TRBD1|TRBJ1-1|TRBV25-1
TGTGCCAGCAGTGCCAAACAGGGGGCGGACACTGAAGCTTTCTTT
CASSAKQGADTEAFF
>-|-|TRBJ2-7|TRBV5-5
TGTGCCAGCAGCTTGGATGGGGGGACCCGATTTTACGAGCAGTACTTC
CASSLDGGTRFYEQYF
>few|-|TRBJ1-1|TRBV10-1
TGCGCCAGCATGGGGATTGGAAACACTGAAGCTTTCTTT
CASMGIGNTEAFF
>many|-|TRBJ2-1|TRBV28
TGTGCCAGCAGTTTTGCCTCCTACAATGAGCAGTTCTTC
CASSFASYNEQFF
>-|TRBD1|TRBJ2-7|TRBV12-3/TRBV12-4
TGTGCCAGCAGTTCCTACAGGGGAATGGACGAGCAGTACTTC
CASSSYRGMDEQYF
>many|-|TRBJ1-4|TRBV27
TGTGCCAGCAGTGGGGGACGGGGGAATGAAAAACTGTTTTTT
CASSGGRGNEKLFF
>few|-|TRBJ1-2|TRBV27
TGTGCCAGCAGTTTAAACTTGGGACACGCTGGCTACACCTTC
CASSLNLGHAGYTF
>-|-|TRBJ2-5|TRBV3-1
TGTGCCAGCAGCCACGAGTTGGGGGAGACCCAGTACTTC
CASSHELGETQYF
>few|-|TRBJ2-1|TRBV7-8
TGTGCCAGCAGCTACGAGGCCTGGCTAGTCGGAAATGAGCAGTTCTTC
CASSYEAWLVGNEQFF
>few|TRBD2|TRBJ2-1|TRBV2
TGTGCCAGCACCTGGACTAGCGGATACAATGAGCAGTTCTTC
CASTWTSGYNEQFF
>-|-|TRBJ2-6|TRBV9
TGTGCCAGCAAGTCCACCCAGGGGACGGGTGGGGCCAACGTCCTGACTTTC
CASKSTQGTGGANVLTF
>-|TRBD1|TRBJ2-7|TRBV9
TGTGCCAGCAGCGGGGGGGCAGGGGGCAACGAGCAGTACTTC
CASSGGAGGNEQYF
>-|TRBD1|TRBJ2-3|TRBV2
TGTGCCAGCAGTGAAGGGCTCCGGGGACAGGGGACAGATACGCAGTATTTT
CASSEGLRGQGTDTQYF
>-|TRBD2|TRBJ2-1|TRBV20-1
TGCAGTGCTTCCCCAAACAGCGGGAGGGGGTCCTACAATGAGCAGTTCTTC
CSASPNSGRGSYNEQFF
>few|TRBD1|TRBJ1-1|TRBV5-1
TGCGCCAGCAGCCCCGCGGACAGGGAATATCCGAGCACTGAAGCTTTCTTT
CASSPADREYPSTEAFF
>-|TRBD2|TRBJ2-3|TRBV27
TGTGCCAGCAGTTTTCAAGCGGGGGGGCCCACAGATACGCAGTATTTT
CASSFQAGGPTDTQYF
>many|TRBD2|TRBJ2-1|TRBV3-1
TGTGCCAGCAGCCAAGATGAGCGGGAGAACTCCTACAATGAGCAGTTCTTC
CASSQDERENSYNEQFF
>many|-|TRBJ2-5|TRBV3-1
TGTGCCAGCAGCCAAGATCGAGTGGGACTGCAAGAGACCCAGTACTTC
CASSQDRVGLQETQYF
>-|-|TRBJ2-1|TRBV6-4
TGTGCCAGCAGTGACTCGGGTGAGCAGTTCTTC
CASSDSGEQFF
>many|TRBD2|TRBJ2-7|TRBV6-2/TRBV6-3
TGTGCCAGCAGCTACGGCCTAGCGGGCGGCTACGAGCAGTACTTC
CASSYGLAGGYEQYF
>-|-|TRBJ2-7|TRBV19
TGTGCCAGTAGTATCGGGCGGGGCCCCTACGAGCAGTACTTC
CASSIGRGPYEQYF
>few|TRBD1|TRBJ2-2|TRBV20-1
TGCAGTGCCATGGACAGGGGTGGCACCGGGGAGCTGTTTTTT
CSAMDRGGTGELFF
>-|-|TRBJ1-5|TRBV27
TGTGCCAGCAGTTTATCGTGGGGGGTTAATCAGCCCCAGCATTTT
CASSLSWGVNQPQHF
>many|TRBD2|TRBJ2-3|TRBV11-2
TGTGCCAGCAGCTTAGTGTCTAGCGGGAGGAAGGACACAGATACGCAGTATTTT
CASSLVSSGRKDTDTQYF
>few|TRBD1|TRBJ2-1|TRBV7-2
TGTGCCAGCAGCCATTACCTGGGACAGGGATACAATGAGCAGTTCTTC
CASSHYLGQGYNEQFF
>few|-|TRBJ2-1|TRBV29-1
TGCAGCGCCGAAGGGGCTAGCCGAAGCTCCTACAATGAGCAGTTCTTC
CSAEGASRSSYNEQFF
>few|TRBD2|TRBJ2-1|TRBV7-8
TGTGCCAGCAGTCAATCGGGGGGCAATGAGCAGTTCTTC
CASSQSGGNEQFF
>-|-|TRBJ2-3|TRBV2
TGTGCCAGCCCTCCGGCCCCTAGAGGCCCAGATACGCAGTATTTT
CASPPAPRGPDTQYF
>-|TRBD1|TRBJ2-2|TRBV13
TGTGCCAGCAGCGACCGGGACAGGGGCCCCGGGGAGCTGTTTTTT
CASSDRDRGPGELFF
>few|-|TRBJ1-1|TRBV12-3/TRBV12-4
TGTGCCAGCAGTGGGGACGGGTTGAACACTGAAGCTTTCTTT
CASSGDGLNTEAFF
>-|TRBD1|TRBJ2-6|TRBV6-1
TGTGCCAGCAGTCCTCCGGACAGGGACCCCTCTGGGGCCAACGTCCTGACTTTC
CASSPPDRDPSGANVLTF
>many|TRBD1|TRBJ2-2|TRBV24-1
TGTGCCACCAGTGACACGGGACAGCACACCGGGGAGCTGTTTTTT
CATSDTGQHTGELFF
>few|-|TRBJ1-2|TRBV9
TGTGCCAGCAGCGGCCGTAGTGGCTACACCTTC
CASSGRSGYTF
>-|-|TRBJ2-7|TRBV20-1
TGCAGTGCTAGCGGTCCTAGGAAGGACTACGAGCAGTACTTC
CSASGPRKDYEQYF
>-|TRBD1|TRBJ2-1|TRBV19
TGTGCCAGTAGTTTGGTCCAGGGGGATGAGCAGTTCTTC
CASSLVQGDEQFF